This entry concerns a single T cell receptor (beta chain). What it binds is unknown. This sample is part of a study of graft-versus-host responses after intestinal transplantation. Study as a whole: Grafts were multivisceral, liver-intestinal, or isolated intestinal.

The method was immunoSEQ multiplex PCR; TCRdb's version includes in-frame clones alone and lacks a portion of them. The data contain tens of thousands of clones, approximately 94% of them seen just once; the ten biggest clones take up more than 0.3%. The germline CDR1 and CDR2 sequences are SGHRS and YFSETQ. This CDR3 contains 17 residues. Deletions cut 5 bases from V and 2 bases from J, with 17 bases between. Study-wide points: Early post-transplant declines in HvG were associated with peak levels of circulating GvH clones.

The chain carries TRBV5-1 and TRBJ2-6; tentatively, D is TRBD1 (6 bases). The receptor was isolated from a human donor who was the organ donor for an intestinal transplant. The material sequenced was unstimulated CD4+ T cells sorted from spleen or lymph node cells, taken before transplant. The CDR3 sequence: CASSLLQGLAGANVLTF. The CDR3 bases are TGCGCCAGCAGTTTACTACAGGGTTTAGCTGGGGCCAACGTCCTGACTTTC.